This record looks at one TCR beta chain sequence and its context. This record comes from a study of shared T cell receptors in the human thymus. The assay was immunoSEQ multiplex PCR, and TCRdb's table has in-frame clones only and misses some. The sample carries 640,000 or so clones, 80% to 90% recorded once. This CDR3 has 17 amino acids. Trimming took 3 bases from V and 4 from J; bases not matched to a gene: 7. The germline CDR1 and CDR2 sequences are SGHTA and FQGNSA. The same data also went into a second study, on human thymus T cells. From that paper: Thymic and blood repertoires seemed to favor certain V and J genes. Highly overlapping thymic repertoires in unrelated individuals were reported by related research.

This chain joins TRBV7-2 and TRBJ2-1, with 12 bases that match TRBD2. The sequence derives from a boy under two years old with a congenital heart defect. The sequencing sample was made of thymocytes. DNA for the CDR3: TGTGCCAGCAGCTTTCCTGGGACTAGCGGGCCTTACAATGAGCAGTTCTTC. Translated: CASSFPGTSGPYNEQFF. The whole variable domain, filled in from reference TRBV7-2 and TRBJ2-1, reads GAGVSQSPSNKVTEKGKDVELRCDPISGHTALYWYRQSLGQGLEFLIYFQGNSAPDKSGLPSDRFSAERTGGSVSTLTIQRTQQEDSAVYLCASSFPGTSGPYNEQFFGPGTRLTVL.